This record looks at one T cell receptor beta chain sequence and its context. This sample is drawn from a study of control samples from healthy donors and cancer patients. TCRdb keeps only in-frame clones here, not all; method: immunoSEQ multiplex PCR. The data hold some 120,000 clones, with about 90% observed a single time. Material for sequencing was blood. This TCR was sampled from a man aged 45-60 years in good health.

The CDR3 protein is CASSDNTGELFF. CDR3 nucleotide sequence: TGTGCCAGTAGTGATAACACCGGGGAGCTGTTTTTT. The gene calls are TRBV19 and TRBJ2-2, with unresolved D. The length of the CDR3 is 12 residues. CDR1 and CDR2 (germline): LNHDA, SQIVND (reference sequence). Trimming cost V 5 bases and J 2 bases, with 3 bases left between them.